These 24 T cell receptor beta chains originate from one sample sequenced in a study of shared clonotypes between healthy human individuals. The table came from immunoSEQ multiplex PCR; TCRdb's copy has only in-frame clones and leaves some out. The sample shows roughly 500,000 clones, 95% to 96% of them seen only once. Material for sequencing was naive CD4+ T cells sorted from blood. Subset specified: CD45RA+ positively selected. These receptors originate from a woman aged 30 to 39 in good health.

The rearrangement uses TRBV7-8 and TRBJ1-5; D is unclear. The CDR3 runs 17 residues. Germline CDR1 is SGHVS and CDR2 is FQNEAQ. Trimming removed 1 base from V and 0 bases from J, with 13 bases in between. Here the CDR3 reads CASSLVWKGNSNQPQHF. The CDR3 bases are TGTGCCAGCAGCTTAGTGTGGAAAGGGAATAGCAATCAGCCCCAGCATTTT.

This clone was seen just once. This rearrangement joins TRBV5-1 to TRBJ1-4; D is unclear. Trimming took 3 bases from V and 3 from J, leaving 15 bases between them. Per germline, CDR1 SGHRS and CDR2 YFSETQ. The CDR3 has 16 residues. The CDR3 reads CASSSEGRVPNEKLFF. The CDR3 region has the DNA TGCGCCAGCAGCTCGGAGGGAAGGGTCCCTAATGAAAAACTGTTTTTT.

V gene TRBV10-3 combines with J gene TRBJ2-5; D might be TRBD2 (6 bases). The germline V and J ends were trimmed by 6 bases and 5 bases, with 22 bases remaining between them. The CDR3 is 16 amino acids. Germline V gene data show CDR1 as ENHRY and CDR2 as SYGVKD. This CDR3 reads CAISDLPTRGGETQYF. The CDR3 region has the DNA TGTGCCATCAGCGACCTTCCGACTAGAGGCGGGGAGACCCAGTACTTC.

The chain is built from TRBV10-3 and TRBJ2-7; TRBD1 or TRBD2 may be the D gene (6 bases each). Germline V gives CDR1 ENHRY, CDR2 SYGVKD. Trimming stripped 10 bases from V and 4 bases from J, with 20 bases between. The CDR3 loop spans 14 amino acids. CDR3 residues: CATGPTGARYEQYF. CDR3 DNA: TGTGCCACGGGGCCAACGGGGGCGAGATACGAGCAGTACTTC.

This clone appeared a single time. The chain links TRBV5-8 to TRBJ2-7, with TRBD2 matching 13 bases. V dropped 3 bases and J dropped 4; count of bases not matched to a gene: 4. The CDR3 is made up of 15 amino acids. CDR1 is SGHTS, CDR2 YDEGEE, per germline. Written as DNA, the CDR3 is TGTGCCAGCAGCTCCGGACTAGCGGGAGAGTACGAGCAGTACTTC. This translates into CASSSGLAGEYEQYF.

This sequence joins TRBV4-1 and TRBJ2-7; 8 bases map to TRBD2. CDR3 length: 16 amino acids. Germline V CDR1 and CDR2: MGHRA, YSYEKL. The J segment lost 5 bases and the V segment lost 5 bases, leaving 14 bases of the junction unmatched. The CDR3 nucleotides read TGCGCCAGCAGCTACCCAGCAGCCAGCGGGAGCAACGAGCAGTACTTC. It encodes CASSYPAASGSNEQYF.

The chain joins TRBV19 to TRBJ2-7; possible D gene TRBD2, 6 bases. V lost 1 base to trimming and J lost 2 bases, with 15 bases between them. Germline V gene sequence: CDR1 LNHDA, CDR2 SQIVND (reference sequence). The CDR3 has 16 amino acids. DNA for the CDR3: TGTGCCAGTAGTATAGTTGGCGGGACTCCCACCTACGAGCAGTACTTC. It specifies CASSIVGGTPTYEQYF.

The chain employs TRBV28 and TRBJ2-2; D gene ambiguous. Between the trimmed V and J ends, which lost 5 bases and 0 bases, there was a span of 13 bases. Looked up from germline, CDR1 is MDHEN and CDR2 is SYDVKM. CDR3 length equals 16 residues. DNA of the CDR3: TGTGCCAGCAGTACGGTAGAGAAGACGAACACCGGGGAGCTGTTTTTT. Amino acids: CASSTVEKTNTGELFF.

The chain uses TRBV6-5 and TRBJ1-1, with unresolved D. The V and J ends lost 0 bases and 4 bases respectively, with 6 bases between them. The V gene's germline CDR1 is MNHEY and CDR2 SVGAGI. This CDR3 has 13 amino acids. CDR3 nucleotide sequence: TGTGCCAGCAGTTACTCTGCGGGCACTGAAGCTTTCTTT. Its protein is CASSYSAGTEAFF.

This clone occurred once. V is TRBV19 and J is TRBJ2-5; D possibly corresponds to TRBD2 (6 bases). Germline V CDR1 and CDR2: LNHDA, SQIVND (reference sequence). Trimming pared 5 bases from V and 4 bases from J, leaving 11 bases between. The CDR3 totals 13 residues. The CDR3 nucleotides read TGTGCCAGTAGTGTAGGGAGGAGAGAGACCCAGTACTTC. It translates to CASSVGRRETQYF.

This clone has a single count. The chain is built from TRBV6-5 and TRBJ2-3; D uncertain. Germline V gives CDR1 MNHEY, CDR2 SVGAGI. The germline V and J ends were trimmed by 5 bases and 2 bases, with 14 bases remaining between them. The CDR3 is 15 amino acids. The CDR3 loop reads CASSPYTPDTDTQYF. The CDR3 DNA sequence: TGTGCCAGCAGTCCTTACACTCCCGACACAGATACGCAGTATTTT.

The chain couples TRBV28 to TRBJ2-3; maybe TRBD2 (6 bases). The CDR3 extends over 14 amino acids. The V end was cut by 5 bases, the J end by 4 bases, with 13 bases between. CDR1 MDHEN and CDR2 SYDVKM come from the germline V gene. In nucleotides, the CDR3 is TGTGCCAGCAGTGGGGAACAGCGGGCAGATACGCAGTATTTT. This sequence encodes CASSGEQRADTQYF.

This chain uses TRBV10-1 with TRBJ2-3; a weak D match, TRBD2 (5 bases). The CDR3 totals 15 residues. V lost 6 bases and J 3 bases, leaving 16 bases between the germline ends. Germline-derived CDR1 and CDR2 are WNHNN and SYGVQD (reference sequence). CDR3 DNA sequence: TGCGCCAGCAGCAAACAGAGGGTGTTGACAGATACGCAGTATTTT. This codes for CASSKQRVLTDTQYF.

The chain has TRBV4-1 and TRBJ1-4; D is uncertain. The germline V gene has CDR1 MGHRA and CDR2 YSYEKL. The CDR3 totals 15 residues. V lost 4 bases to trimming and J lost 2 bases, with 11 bases between them. CDR3 sequence (DNA): TGCGCCAGCAGCCCTACCCAGTTGACTAATGAAAAACTGTTTTTT. This encodes CASSPTQLTNEKLFF.

This chain joins TRBV5-1 and TRBJ1-3, with D maybe TRBD1 (5 bases). V was pared by 4 bases and J by 0 bases, with 17 bases between. The CDR3 runs 17 residues. Germline CDR1 and CDR2: SGHRS and YFSETQ. As DNA, the CDR3 is TGCGCCAGCAGCGGGGGGGACGTACCAAGCTCTGGAAACACCATATATTTT. Translated: CASSGGDVPSSGNTIYF.

Regarding this clone: A junction end diverges from the germline sequence, so it may reflect a read error. The genes are TRBV10-3 and TRBJ2-1; 10 bases are shared with TRBD2. Germline V gives CDR1 ENHRY, CDR2 SYGVKD. This CDR3 spans 13 amino acids. DNA of the CDR3: TGTGTCATCGAGCGGGAGGGTAGAGATGAGCAGTTCTTC. The encoded protein is CVIEREGRDEQFF.

V and J are TRBV30 and TRBJ2-3; no firm D call. With 1 base removed from V and 1 base from J, the gap between germline ends came to 12 bases. Germline assignment: CDR1 GTSNPN and CDR2 SVGIG (reference sequence). This CDR3 has 15 residues. The CDR3 region has the DNA TGTGCCTGGAGTGGATCGGTGGGTGGCACAGATACGCAGTATTTT. Its protein product is CAWSGSVGGTDTQYF.

The chain links TRBV5-1 to TRBJ1-2, with D possibly being TRBD1 (5 bases). With 0 bases removed from V and 6 bases from J, the gap between germline ends came to 12 bases. Looked up from germline, CDR1 is SGHRS and CDR2 is YFSETQ. The CDR3 covers 14 residues. CDR3 coding DNA: TGCGCCAGCAGCTTGGCCGGGGACTCGGATGGCTACACCTTC. It specifies CASSLAGDSDGYTF. The whole variable domain, filled in from reference TRBV5-1 and TRBJ1-2, reads KAGVTQTPRYLIKTRGQQVTLSCSPISGHRSVSWYQQTPGQGLQFLFEYFSETQRNKGNFPGRFSGRQFSNSRSEMNVSTLELGDSALYLCASSLAGDSDGYTFGSGTRLTVV.

The chain is built from TRBV19 and TRBJ2-5; tentatively, D is TRBD2 (5 bases). Trimming took off 6 bases at V and 5 bases at J, with 13 bases between the two ends. CDR3 length: 13 residues. Germline V gene sequence: CDR1 LNHDA, CDR2 SQIVND (reference sequence). The CDR3 DNA sequence: TGTGCCAGTAGCACTAGGGTGATGGAGACCCAGTACTTC. As protein: CASSTRVMETQYF.

J is TRBJ2-2 and V is TRBV18; TRBD2 matches 9 bases. Germline CDR1 and CDR2: KGHSH and LQKENI. V dropped 1 base and J dropped 6; count of bases not matched to a gene: 6. The CDR3 spans 16 residues. For the CDR3, the DNA is TGTGCCAGCTCACCACTAGCGGGGGTAACCCCCGGGGAGCTGTTTTTT. This sequence encodes CASSPLAGVTPGELFF.

The chain employs TRBV28 and TRBJ2-7, with 9 bases identical to TRBD2. This CDR3 comprises 15 residues. CDR1 MDHEN and CDR2 SYDVKM come from the germline V gene. The V gene end was trimmed by 6 bases and the J gene end by 0 bases; junction bases not matched to a gene: 6. The CDR3 DNA reads TGTGCCAGCAGCCCCTCGGGACTAGCCTCCTACGAGCAGTACTTC. It specifies CASSPSGLASYEQYF.

This clone turned up a few times. J is TRBJ1-5 and V is TRBV6-5, with 7 positions matching TRBD1. The length of the CDR3 is 13 residues. Per the germline V gene, CDR1 is MNHEY and CDR2 is SVGAGI. V shed 6 bases, J shed 7 bases, and the junction held 6 bases outside the gene matches. As DNA, the CDR3 is TGTGCCAGCAGGTCGACAGGGCACCAGCCCCAGCATTTT. Translating it yields CASRSTGHQPQHF.

The chain joins TRBV18 to TRBJ1-2, with TRBD1 as a possible D gene (5 bases). V was clipped by 3 bases and J by 8 bases, with 13 bases between them. Germline CDR1 and CDR2: KGHSH and LQKENI. This CDR3 region has 13 residues. As DNA, the CDR3 is TGTGCCAGCTCACCCGACAGCTTCCAGGGCTACACCTTC. Encoded protein: CASSPDSFQGYTF.

The V gene is TRBV5-1, the J gene TRBJ2-5; D not resolved. The V gene lost 2 bases and the J gene lost 3 bases, with 5 bases spanning the gap. Germline CDR1 and CDR2: SGHRS and YFSETQ. The CDR3 has 12 amino acids. The CDR3 region has the DNA TGCGCCAGCAGCTTTTCCGAAGAGACCCAGTACTTC. Encoded protein: CASSFSEETQYF.